This note documents a single TCR delta chain sequence. This is likely an artifact of a read error, given a far larger clone one base away. TCRdb re-processed the RT-PCR reads via CATT. The sample has around 1,500 delta-chain clones, around 15% seen once. This sample was taken from a study of gammadelta T cells in human blood. This CDR3 comprises 21 residues. Trimming shortened V by 2 bases and J by 2 bases, and 31 bases separated the two germline ends. The germline gives CDR1 TSESDYY, CDR2 QEAYKQQN. The sequence was collected from a human donor. V gene TRAV38-2/DV8 combines with J gene TRDJ1; a weak D match, TRDD3 (6 bases). Assignment of the J gene here rests on matching the DNA to germline, because TCRdb gives none. The sequencing sample was made of non-Vgamma9Vdelta2 gamma-delta T cells from infant blood. For the CDR3, the DNA is TGTGCTTATAGGAGTGGCCCCCTCACCCCACTCGATGGATACTCAACCGATAAACTCATCTTT. Translating gives CAYRSGPLTPLDGYSTDKLIF.